This TCR beta chain emerged from a study of blood T cell repertoires in COVID-19. Only in-frame clones appear in the TCRdb table, and some are missing; sequencing was by immunoSEQ multiplex PCR. The sample has 250,000 to 350,000 clones, 70% to 85% seen once. This clonotype was obtained from a human donor with COVID-19, enrolled during active disease. The donor label of this sample is uncertain. The source material was peripheral blood.

As DNA, the CDR3 is TGTGCCAGCAGGTCCGGACTCCAAGTGGCCACCGGGGAGCTGTTTTTT. This translates into CASRSGLQVATGELFF. The chain uses TRBV6-6 and TRBJ2-2, with TRBD2 as a possible D gene (5 bases). V lost 6 bases and J lost 4, with 18 bases in between. Germline V gives CDR1 MNHNY, CDR2 SVGAGI (reference sequence). This CDR3 is built from 16 residues.